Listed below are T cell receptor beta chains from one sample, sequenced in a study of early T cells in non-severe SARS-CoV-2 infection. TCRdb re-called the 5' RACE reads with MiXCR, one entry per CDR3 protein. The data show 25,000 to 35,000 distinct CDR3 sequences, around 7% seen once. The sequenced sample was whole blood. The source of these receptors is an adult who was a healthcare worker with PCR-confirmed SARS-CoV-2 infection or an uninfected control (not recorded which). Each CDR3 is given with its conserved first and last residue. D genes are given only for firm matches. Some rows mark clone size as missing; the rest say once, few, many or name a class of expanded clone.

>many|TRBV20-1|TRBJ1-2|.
CSAPHRLGQGYGYTF
TGCAGTGCCCCCCATCGCCTCGGCCAGGGTTATGGCTACACCTTC
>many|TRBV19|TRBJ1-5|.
CASSNLGPEAQHF
TGTGCCAGTAGCAACTTAGGACCGGAGGCCCAGCATTTT
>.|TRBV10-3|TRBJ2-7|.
CATHSGPTYEQYF
TGTGCCACCCACTCCGGGCCCACCTACGAGCAGTACTTC
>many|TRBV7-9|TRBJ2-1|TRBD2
CASRLAGGTPYNEQFF
TGTGCCAGCAGGCTAGCGGGAGGGACCCCCTACAATGAGCAGTTCTTC
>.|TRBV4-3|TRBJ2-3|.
CASSPSLGGDTQYF
TGCGCCAGCAGCCCTTCCCTAGGGGGAGATACGCAGTATTTT
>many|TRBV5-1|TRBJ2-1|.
CASSLRASTYNEQFF
TGCGCCAGCAGCCTCCGGGCCTCTACCTACAATGAGCAGTTCTTC
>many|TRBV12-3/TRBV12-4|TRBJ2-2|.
CASSLSLGAGELFF
TGTGCCAGCAGTTTGTCCCTAGGGGCCGGGGAGCTGTTTTTT
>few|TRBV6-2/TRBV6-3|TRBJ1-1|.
CASGARLYESTEAFF
TGTGCCAGCGGGGCCAGATTATACGAGTCCACTGAAGCTTTCTTT
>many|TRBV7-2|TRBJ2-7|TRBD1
CASSLAPTGGAYEQYF
TGTGCCAGCAGCTTAGCTCCGACAGGGGGAGCCTACGAGCAGTACTTC
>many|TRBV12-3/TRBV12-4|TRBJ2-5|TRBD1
CASSLQTGGIETQYF
TGTGCCAGCAGTCTACAGACAGGGGGCATCGAGACCCAGTACTTC
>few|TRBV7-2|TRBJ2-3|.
CASSRAPQASGTDTQYF
TGTGCCAGCAGCCGCGCTCCGCAGGCTAGCGGCACAGATACGCAGTATTTT
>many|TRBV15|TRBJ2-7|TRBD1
CATSRDRGTGLGEQYF
TGTGCCACCAGCAGGGACAGGGGGACTGGGCTTGGGGAGCAGTACTTC
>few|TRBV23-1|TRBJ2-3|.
CATEIPQPQAQYF
TGCGCCACCGAGATCCCCCAACCCCAGGCGCAGTATTTT
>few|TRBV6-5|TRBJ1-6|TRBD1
CASTGTDNSPLHF
TGTGCCAGCACCGGGACAGATAATTCACCCCTCCACTTT
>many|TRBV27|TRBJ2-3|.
CASSRVTDTDTQYF
TGTGCCAGCAGTAGGGTGACGGACACAGATACGCAGTATTTT
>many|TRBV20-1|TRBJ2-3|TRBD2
CSAFRSGSGRTDTQYF
TGCAGTGCTTTCCGAAGCGGTAGCGGGAGAACAGATACGCAGTATTTT
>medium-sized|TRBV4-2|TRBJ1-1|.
CASSLRRDRNTEAFF
TGTGCCAGCAGCCTACGCCGGGACCGGAACACTGAAGCTTTCTTT
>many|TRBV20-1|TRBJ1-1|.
CSAPRGEGDTEAFF
TGCAGTGCTCCCCGAGGGGAGGGGGACACTGAAGCTTTCTTT
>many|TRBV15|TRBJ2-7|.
CATSRDRGQNYEQYF
TGTGCCACCAGCAGAGATAGAGGGCAGAACTACGAGCAGTACTTC
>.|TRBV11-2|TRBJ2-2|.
CASSLGRTGELFF
TGTGCCAGCAGCTTAGGGAGGACCGGGGAGCTGTTTTTT
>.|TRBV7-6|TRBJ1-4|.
CASSLGPRTNEKLFF
TGTGCCAGCAGCTTAGGTCCAAGAACTAATGAAAAACTGTTTTTT
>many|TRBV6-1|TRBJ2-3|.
CASNGGIGVDTQYF
TGTGCCAGTAACGGCGGGATCGGTGTAGATACGCAGTATTTT
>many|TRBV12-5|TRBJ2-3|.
CASGREASDTQYF
TGTGCTAGTGGTAGAGAAGCCTCAGATACGCAGTATTTT
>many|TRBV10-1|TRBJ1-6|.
CASSGTAQDSPLHF
TGCGCCAGCAGTGGGACAGCCCAGGATTCACCCCTCCACTTT
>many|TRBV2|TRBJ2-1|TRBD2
CASSGGGSSYNEQFF
TGTGCCAGCAGTGGAGGCGGGAGCTCCTACAATGAGCAGTTCTTC
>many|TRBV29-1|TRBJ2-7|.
CSVVKDYEQYF
TGCAGCGTTGTAAAGGATTACGAGCAGTACTTC
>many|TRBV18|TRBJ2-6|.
CASSLSAAGANVLTF
TGTGCCAGCTCTTTGTCAGCGGCCGGGGCCAACGTCCTGACTTTC
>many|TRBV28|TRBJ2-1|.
CASSLSVSDYNEQFF
TGTGCCAGCAGTTTATCGGTTAGCGACTACAATGAGCAGTTCTTC
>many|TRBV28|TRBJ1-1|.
CASSLSGQGRYTEAFF
TGTGCCAGCAGTTTATCTGGGCAGGGCCGATACACTGAAGCTTTCTTT
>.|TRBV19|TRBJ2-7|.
CASSIRGGPNYEQYF
TGTGCCAGTAGTATCCGTGGGGGGCCGAACTACGAGCAGTACTTC
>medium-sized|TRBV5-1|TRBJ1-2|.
CASSTDGRGNYGYTF
TGCGCCAGCAGCACGGACGGGCGCGGGAACTATGGCTACACCTTC
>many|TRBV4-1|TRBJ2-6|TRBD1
CASSQDTGQGITGANVLTF
TGCGCCAGCAGCCAAGATACAGGACAGGGGATTACTGGGGCCAACGTCCTGACTTTC
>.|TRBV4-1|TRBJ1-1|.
CASSQDPSPYEAFF
TGCGCCAGCAGCCAAGATCCTTCCCCGTACGAAGCTTTCTTT
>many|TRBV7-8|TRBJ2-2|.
CASSPSTGELFF
TGTGCCAGCAGCCCTAGCACCGGGGAGCTGTTTTTT
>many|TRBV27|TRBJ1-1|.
CASSGSLGEAFF
TGTGCCAGCAGTGGCAGCCTTGGTGAAGCTTTCTTT
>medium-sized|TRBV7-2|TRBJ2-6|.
CASSLARGPPLSGANVLTF
TGTGCCAGCAGCTTAGCGAGAGGGCCCCCTCTCTCTGGGGCCAACGTCCTGACTTTC
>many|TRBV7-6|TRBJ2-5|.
CASSLTELRQETQYF
TGTGCCAGCAGCTTGACGGAGCTACGCCAAGAGACCCAGTACTTC
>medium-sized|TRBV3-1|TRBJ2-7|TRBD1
CASSQEPTGIYEQYF
TGTGCCAGCAGCCAAGAGCCGACAGGGATCTACGAGCAGTACTTC
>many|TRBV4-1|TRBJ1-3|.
CASSQGTDGNTIYF
TGCGCCAGCAGCCAAGGGACAGATGGAAACACCATATATTTT
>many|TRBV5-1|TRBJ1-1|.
CASSLLTDDTEAFF
TGCGCCAGCAGCTTGTTAACGGATGACACTGAAGCTTTCTTT
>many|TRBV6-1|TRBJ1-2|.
CASSEAANYGYTF
TGTGCCAGCAGTGAGGCCGCTAACTATGGCTACACCTTC
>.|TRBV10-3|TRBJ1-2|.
CAIGGHESGYTF
TGTGCCATCGGGGGACACGAGTCAGGCTACACCTTC
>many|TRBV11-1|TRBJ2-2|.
CASSLLGRALRGELFF
TGTGCCAGCAGCTTATTAGGCAGGGCCCTCCGGGGGGAGCTGTTTTTT
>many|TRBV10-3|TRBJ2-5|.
CAISDRDQETQYF
TGTGCCATCAGTGATCGAGACCAAGAGACCCAGTACTTC